This T cell receptor (beta chain) came from a study of blood T cell repertoires in COVID-19. In the original processing: Cell counts per sample came from amplifying reference gene primers. Sequencing was performed with immunoSEQ multiplex PCR; in TCRdb, only in-frame clones are kept and a portion is missing. The V and J calls and clone size were taken over from that table, and D and trimming were inferred from the DNA. Of some 200,000 clones in the sample, around 84% were seen once. This clone was found a few times. The CDR3 runs 17 residues. The J segment lost 6 bases and the V segment lost 5 bases, leaving 11 bases of the junction unmatched. The germline V gene encodes CDR1 LGHNA and CDR2 YNFKEQ.

This clonotype was sampled from a man over 45 who had recovered from COVID-19. The sample was peripheral blood. The chain uses TRBV4-2 and TRBJ2-3, with 13 bases identical to TRBD2. The chain's CDR3 is CASSKTRTSGRFDTQYF. CDR3 DNA sequence: TGTGCCAGCAGCAAAACTCGGACTAGCGGGAGATTCGATACGCAGTATTTT.